This TCR beta chain was captured in a study of cytomegalovirus exposure and HLA in healthy donors. In the PCR, 60 Vbeta and 13 Jbeta primers were used. TCRdb keeps only in-frame clones here, not all; method: immunoSEQ multiplex PCR. The sample yields fewer than 100,000 clones, approximately 80% seen once. The CDR3 has 16 residues. Germline V gives CDR1 SEHNR, CDR2 FQNEAQ (reference sequence). Between the trimmed V and J ends, which lost 5 bases and 0 bases, there was a span of 13 bases. The sample comprised PBMCs. The chain joins TRBV7-9 to TRBJ1-4; D is perhaps TRBD1 (5 bases). The receptor's source is a woman between 40 and 50 years old in good health and CMV-seropositive. DNA of the CDR3: TGTGCCAGCAGCCCCTCGGGGGGGTCAACTAATGAAAAACTGTTTTTT. It encodes CASSPSGGSTNEKLFF.